These 17 T cell receptor beta chains share one sample of origin, sequenced in a study of blood T cell repertoires in COVID-19. Repertoires were generated with immunoSEQ multiplex PCR, while TCRdb's copy carries only in-frame clones and drops some. The sample includes about 140,000 clones, about 90% of them seen just once. Sequencing was performed on peripheral blood. Source of these receptors: a man aged 55 to 69 with active or convalescent COVID-19.

This chain joins TRBV10-3 and TRBJ2-7; D is uncertain. Trimming shortened V by 3 bases and J by 2 bases, and 8 bases separated the two germline ends. CDR1 and CDR2 (germline): ENHRY, SYGVKD. The CDR3 sequence is 13 residues long. The CDR3 region is CAISDGSPYEQYF. The CDR3 coding sequence is TGTGCCATCAGTGACGGTTCACCCTACGAGCAGTACTTC.

The CDR3 sequence: CASSPFGQGDGELFF. CDR3 DNA: TGTGCCAGCAGTCCATTCGGACAGGGGGACGGGGAGCTGTTTTTT. This chain connects TRBV2 to TRBJ2-2; 10 positions agree with TRBD1. The CDR3 has 15 amino acids. The germline V gene encodes CDR1 SNHLY and CDR2 FYNNEI. V shed 5 bases and J 7 bases; nucleotides not matched to a gene: 7.

This chain joins TRBV5-1 and TRBJ2-3; D not certain. This CDR3 region has 13 residues. CDR1 is SGHRS and CDR2 is YFSETQ in the germline V gene. V was clipped by 7 bases and J by 2 bases, with 11 bases between them. The CDR3: CASGSYLTDTQYF. DNA for the CDR3: TGCGCCAGCGGCAGTTATCTCACAGATACGCAGTATTTT.

Remarks on this clone: Germline and junction disagree at one end, which may indicate a read error. The chain is built from TRBV11-2 and TRBJ2-2, with TRBD2 matching over 7 bases. This CDR3 is built from 18 residues. Looked up from germline, CDR1 is SGHAT and CDR2 is FQNNGV. CDR3 DNA: TGTGCCAGCACCGAAAGGCCCCGCGGGAGTAGGAACGCCGGGGAGCTGTTTTTT. It translates to CASTERPRGSRNAGELFF.

The chain links TRBV6-2 or TRBV6-3 to TRBJ2-2, with a weak D call TRBD1 (7 bases). From germline, CDR1 is MNHEY and CDR2 SVGEGT. The CDR3 has 15 amino acids. Trimming left V 5 bases short and J 6 bases short, with 16 bases between. CDR3: CASSRGTARAGELFF. The CDR3 DNA sequence: TGTGCCAGCAGTCGGGGGACAGCCCGCGCCGGGGAGCTGTTTTTT.

The chain joins TRBV5-4 to TRBJ1-2; the match to TRBD1 covers 7 bases. The CDR3 sequence is 15 residues long. The J segment lost 3 bases and the V segment lost 3 bases, leaving 8 bases of the junction unmatched. CDR1 is SGHNT and CDR2 is YYREEE in the germline V gene (reference sequence). CDR3 amino acids: CASSSKDRVDYGYTF. CDR3 sequence (DNA): TGTGCCAGCAGCTCCAAAGACAGGGTTGACTATGGCTACACCTTC.

The chain has TRBV3-1 (or the pseudogene TRBV3-2) and TRBJ2-5; tentatively, D is TRBD2 (6 bases). The CDR3 loop spans 15 amino acids. Germline V gene lookup returns CDR1 LGHDT and CDR2 YNNKEL (reference sequence). The V end was cut by 4 bases, the J end by 4 bases, with 16 bases between. CDR3 sequence reads: CASSPLGGGRETQYF. As DNA, the CDR3 is TGTGCCAGCAGCCCCCTCGGGGGAGGACGAGAGACCCAGTACTTC.

The chain carries TRBV6-6 and TRBJ2-7, with 10 nucleotides matching TRBD1. V dropped 8 bases and J dropped 2; count of bases not matched to a gene: 6. CDR1 and CDR2 (germline): MNHNY, SVGAGI (reference sequence). The CDR3 sequence is 14 residues long. CDR3 coding DNA: TGTGCCAGCCGCGCGGGACAGGGGACCTACGAGCAGTACTTC. Translating gives CASRAGQGTYEQYF.

This sequence joins TRBV15 and TRBJ2-1, with 8 bases that match TRBD2. The ends lost 5 bases at V and 2 bases at J; junction bases unmatched: 5. The CDR3 consists of 15 residues. Germline V gene lookup returns CDR1 LNHNV and CDR2 YYDKDF (reference sequence). The DNA of the CDR3 is TGTGCCACCAGCTCGGGGGGGTGGGCCTACAATGAGCAGTTCTTC. Translated, it gives CATSSGGWAYNEQFF.

The rearrangement links TRBV27 to TRBJ2-7; D is unresolved. Germline V lookup: CDR1 MNHEY, CDR2 SMNVEV (reference sequence). This CDR3 comprises 12 residues. V lost 5 bases to trimming and J lost 3 bases, with 8 bases between them. The CDR3 region has the DNA TGTGCCAGCAGTCGGAACAGCTACGAGCAGTACTTC. The encoded protein is CASSRNSYEQYF.

The V call is TRBV28, the J call TRBJ1-5; a possible D gene is TRBD1 (6 bases). V was pared by 6 bases and J by 3 bases, with 12 bases between. CDR3 length equals 14 residues. The germline V gene has CDR1 MDHEN and CDR2 SYDVKM. The CDR3 DNA follows: TGTGCCAGCAGCGGACAGCAGATCAATCAGCCCCAGCATTTT. This sequence encodes CASSGQQINQPQHF.

This chain links TRBV3-1 (or the pseudogene TRBV3-2) with TRBJ2-7; weak D call: TRBD1 (6 bases). This CDR3 has 13 amino acids. Trimming removed 4 bases at V and 2 bases at J, with 9 bases between. Germline V gene sequence: CDR1 LGHDT, CDR2 YNNKEL (reference sequence). CDR3 sequence: CASSRTVPYEQYF. In DNA form, the CDR3 reads TGTGCCAGCAGCCGGACAGTCCCCTACGAGCAGTACTTC.

Regarding this clone: This CDR3 is also generated by other DNA sequences in the sample. The V and J genes are TRBV19 and TRBJ2-1; 10 nucleotides align to TRBD2. The CDR3 runs to 15 residues. Trimming cost V 4 bases and J 7 bases; bases outside gene matches: 7. Germline V gives CDR1 LNHDA, CDR2 SQIVND (reference sequence). The CDR3 is CASSSVAGGRNEQFF. CDR3 nucleotide sequence: TGTGCCAGTAGTAGCGTAGCGGGAGGCAGGAATGAGCAGTTCTTC.

The rearrangement uses TRBV29-1 and TRBJ1-5; 9 bases are a match to TRBD1. V gave up 4 bases and J gave up 5 bases; unmatched junction bases: 6. The CDR3 spans 14 residues. Germline-derived CDR1 and CDR2 are SQVTM and ANQGSEA. The CDR3 protein is CSVGWGQGHQPQHF. The DNA of the CDR3 is TGCAGCGTTGGGTGGGGACAGGGTCATCAGCCCCAGCATTTT.

The rearrangement joins TRBV4-3 to TRBJ2-7; 9 nucleotides agree with TRBD1. This CDR3 spans 18 amino acids. V shed 3 bases and J 2 bases; nucleotides not matched to a gene: 14. CDR1 LGHNA and CDR2 YSLEER come from the germline V gene. In nucleotides, the CDR3 is TGCGCCAGCAGCCATGGGGATCCAGGGACAGGGAGGCCCTACGAGCAGTACTTC. Translation: CASSHGDPGTGRPYEQYF.

Only one count was recorded for this clone. This sequence joins TRBV6-5 and TRBJ2-7; 7 nucleotides line up with TRBD1. V lost 10 bases, J lost 0 bases, and 6 bases stayed unmatched. This CDR3 contains 13 residues. Germline V CDR1 and CDR2: MNHEY, SVGAGI. DNA for the CDR3: TGTGCCACCGGACAGGCAAACTCCTACGAGCAGTACTTC. The encoded protein is CATGQANSYEQYF.

This rearrangement joins TRBV4-1 to TRBJ1-5; D gene unclear. Trimming pared 0 bases from V and 2 bases from J, leaving 8 bases between. This CDR3 is built from 15 residues. The germline gives CDR1 MGHRA, CDR2 YSYEKL. The CDR3 region is CASSQEGRGNQPQHF. The CDR3 DNA reads as TGCGCCAGCAGCCAAGAAGGGCGGGGCAATCAGCCCCAGCATTTT.